These T cell receptor beta chains were read from a single sample in a study of blood T cells in healthy people across ages. TCRdb re-analysed the 5' RACE reads in MiXCR, keeping a single row per CDR3 protein. The table has about 1.5 million distinct CDR3 sequences, approximately 38% seen once; the top ten hold 7.9%. The source material was blood. These receptors all stem from a woman aged 18 to 35 in good health. CDR3s include the opening cysteine and the closing phenylalanine or tryptophan. Each record gives: D gene, V gene, clone size, J gene, CDR3 length, CDR3 DNA, CDR3 protein. D genes are given only for firm matches. The listing skips clone size in some rows; elsewhere it reads once, few, many or a size class.

TRBD2	TRBV29-1	NA	TRBJ2-7	15	TGCAGCGTCATGGAGCCCAGCGGGAGCGGCAATGAGCAGTACTTC	CSVMEPSGSGNEQYF
NA	TRBV29-1	NA	TRBJ2-1	12	TGCAGCGTTAATAGCGGCAACAATGAGCAGTTCTTC	CSVNSGNNEQFF
NA	TRBV6-5	NA	TRBJ2-5	15	TGTGCCAGCACTACCCAACGGGGGCTCCAAGAGACCCAGTACTTC	CASTTQRGLQETQYF
TRBD2	TRBV20-1	NA	TRBJ2-1	15	TGCAGTGCTAGTTACGGACTAGCGGGAGGGCATGAGCAGTTCTTC	CSASYGLAGGHEQFF
NA	TRBV4-1	NA	TRBJ1-1	12	TGCGCCAGCAGCCCTCCCCAGGGGAAAGCTTTCTTT	CASSPPQGKAFF
TRBD2	TRBV5-6	NA	TRBJ2-5	19	TGTGCCAGCAGCCCCACTCCCGGGGCTAGCGGGAAGTTGACAGAGACCCAGTACTTC	CASSPTPGASGKLTETQYF
TRBD1	TRBV6-5	NA	TRBJ2-7	17	TGTGCCAGCGGTTACTATGGAACCGGGACAGGGGCCTACGAGCAGTACTTC	CASGYYGTGTGAYEQYF
NA	TRBV14	NA	TRBJ1-2	15	TGTGCCAGCAGCTCCCTCGGGGTGTCTAACTATGGCTACACCTTC	CASSSLGVSNYGYTF
NA	TRBV4-1	NA	TRBJ2-7	13	TGCGCCAGCAGCCCACTAGTGGACTACGAGCAGTACTTC	CASSPLVDYEQYF
TRBD2	TRBV20-1	NA	TRBJ2-1	13	TGCAGTGCTAAGGGACTAGCGTTGAATGAGCAGTTCTTC	CSAKGLALNEQFF
NA	TRBV5-1	NA	TRBJ2-1	14	TGCGCCAGCAGCTTGGACAGGTTTCTCAATGAGCAGTTCTTC	CASSLDRFLNEQFF
NA	TRBV14	NA	TRBJ2-1	15	TGTGCCAGCAGCCGCCAAGCGGCCGTTTACAATGAGCAGTTCTTC	CASSRQAAVYNEQFF
NA	TRBV20-1	NA	TRBJ2-2	16	TGCAGTGCTAGAGATCACACAAGGGCTTACACCGGGGAGCTGTTTTTT	CSARDHTRAYTGELFF
TRBD1	TRBV20-1	NA	TRBJ1-5	18	TGCAGTGCCTTCGGTCCGGGACAGGGAAGGGGTAGCAATCAGCCCCAGCATTTT	CSAFGPGQGRGSNQPQHF
NA	TRBV2	NA	TRBJ2-5	13	TGTGCCAGCAGTGATGGGACCCAAGAGACCCAGTACTTC	CASSDGTQETQYF
NA	TRBV29-1	few	TRBJ1-4	13	TGCAGCATATTGGACAGCCGCAATGAAAAACTGTTTTTT	CSILDSRNEKLFF
NA	TRBV12-5	NA	TRBJ1-5	13	TGTGCTAGTGGTTTGGGGAGCGGGCAGCCCCAGCATTTT	CASGLGSGQPQHF
TRBD1	TRBV20-1	few	TRBJ2-5	15	TGCAGTGCTAGTCCCTTCGACAGGGCAGGAGAGACCCAGTACTTC	CSASPFDRAGETQYF
NA	TRBV2	NA	TRBJ2-2	14	TGTGCCAACTCACAGGCCGCGAACACCGGGGAGCTGTTTTTT	CANSQAANTGELFF
NA	TRBV20-1	NA	TRBJ1-4	14	TGCAGTGCTAGAGCGGGCGCAACTAATGAAAAACTGTTTTTT	CSARAGATNEKLFF
NA	TRBV12-3/TRBV12-4	NA	TRBJ2-2	15	TGTGCCAGCAGTTTAAGGATTCCGACCACCGGGGAGCTGTTTTTT	CASSLRIPTTGELFF
TRBD2	TRBV6-2/TRBV6-3	NA	TRBJ2-3	15	TGTGCCAGCAGTCCCCAAGCGGGGGCGGCAGATACGCAGTATTTT	CASSPQAGAADTQYF
TRBD2	TRBV9	NA	TRBJ2-3	14	TGTGCCAGCAGCCCGGCGGGAGAAGCAGATACGCAGTATTTT	CASSPAGEADTQYF
NA	TRBV12-3/TRBV12-4	many	TRBJ2-5	13	TGTGCCAGCAGTTTTCGGTTCCAAGAGACCCAGTACTTC	CASSFRFQETQYF
TRBD1	TRBV28	few	TRBJ1-5	16	TGTGCCAGCAGTTACTCGGGACAGGGAGACCACCAGCCCCAGCATTTT	CASSYSGQGDHQPQHF
NA	TRBV20-1	NA	TRBJ2-1	12	TGCAGTGCTAGCCCTCCGTTCAATGAGCAGTTCTTC	CSASPPFNEQFF
NA	TRBV25-1	NA	TRBJ2-1	17	TGTGCCAGCAGTGACCGACTCCTCATTAGCTCCTACAATGAGCAGTTCTTC	CASSDRLLISSYNEQFF
NA	TRBV20-1	few	TRBJ1-4	15	TGCAGTGCTCTTCCTGGGACATTTGGTCCTGAAAAACTGTTTTTT	CSALPGTFGPEKLFF
NA	TRBV20-1	few	TRBJ2-5	17	TGCAGTGCTAGAGACGAAATCAGGTTTAGTACGTATAATGAGCAGTACTTC	CSARDEIRFSTYNEQYF